The 17 T cell receptor beta chains given below trace back to one sample, sequenced in a study of blood T cell repertoires in COVID-19. The protocol was immunoSEQ multiplex PCR, while the TCRdb copy is restricted to in-frame clones and leaves out a portion. Of 120,000 to 150,000 clones in the sample, around 76% were seen once. The sequencing sample was made of peripheral blood. These receptors came from a man in his 60s with acute or convalescent COVID-19.

This clone was observed many times. This sequence joins TRBV18 and TRBJ2-7; TRBD2 is a possible D gene (6 bases). V shed 6 bases and J shed 2 bases, with 17 bases lying between them. The CDR3 runs 15 residues. Germline V lookup: CDR1 KGHSH, CDR2 LQKENI. The CDR3 reads CASSPGGRSTYEQYF. The CDR3 nucleotides read TGTGCCAGCTCCCCTGGGGGGAGGAGTACCTACGAGCAGTACTTC.

The chain couples TRBV6-6 to TRBJ2-7; 13 nucleotides line up with TRBD2. CDR3 length: 15 residues. CDR1 and CDR2 (germline): MNHNY, SVGAGI (reference sequence). V shed 5 bases, J shed 7 bases, and the junction held 8 bases outside the gene matches. CDR3 amino acids: CASSGTSGRAGEQYF. CDR3 nucleotides: TGTGCCAGCAGTGGCACTAGCGGGAGGGCCGGTGAGCAGTACTTC.

This clone was seen a handful of times. The chain joins TRBV19 to TRBJ2-3, with 9 bases that match TRBD1. Germline CDR1 reads LNHDA; CDR2 reads SQIVND (reference sequence). There are 16 residues in the CDR3. The V gene end was trimmed by 4 bases and the J gene end by 2 bases; junction bases not matched to a gene: 7. For the CDR3, the DNA is TGTGCCAGTAGTACCAGACAGGGGGTTATCACAGATACGCAGTATTTT. Residues: CASSTRQGVITDTQYF.

This chain links TRBV5-4 with TRBJ2-5; 8 bases are shared with TRBD2. CDR1 and CDR2 (germline): SGHNT, YYREEE (reference sequence). V was pared by 5 bases and J by 1 base, with 4 bases of the junction left unmatched. The CDR3 is 14 amino acids. The CDR3 spells CASRNGLAQETQYF. Written as DNA, the CDR3 is TGTGCCAGCAGAAACGGACTAGCCCAAGAGACCCAGTACTTC.

This clone has a single count. This chain's CDR3 is CASSMAGSSSYEQYF. CDR3 DNA sequence: TGTGCCAGCAGCATGGCCGGGTCTAGCTCCTACGAGCAGTACTTC. V usage is TRBV7-9 and J usage is TRBJ2-7; D not resolved. The CDR3 contains 15 residues. V lost 5 bases to trimming and J lost 0 bases, with 14 bases between them. CDR1 is SEHNR, CDR2 FQNEAQ, per germline (reference sequence). Full variable domain (missing parts from reference TRBV7-9 and TRBJ2-7): DTGVSQNPRHKITKRGQNVTFRCDPISEHNRLYWYRQTLGQGPEFLTYFQNEAQLEKSRLLSDRFSAERPKGSFSTLEIQRTEQGDSAMYLCASSMAGSSSYEQYFGPGTRLTVT.

The V gene is TRBV7-2, the J gene TRBJ2-3; 7 bases line up with TRBD2. V shed 8 bases, J shed 11 bases, and the junction held 16 bases outside the gene matches. The germline V gene has CDR1 SGHTA and CDR2 FQGNSA. This CDR3 is 14 amino acids long. CDR3 nucleotide sequence: TGTGCCAGCCGCGGGGCTAGCGGAGGGGAGGGGCAGTATTTT. This encodes CASRGASGGEGQYF.

For this clone: This may be a read error, as it is one base from a much larger clone. This chain joins TRBV6-2 or TRBV6-3 and TRBJ2-3; TRBD1 matches at 8 bases. The germline gives CDR1 MNHEY, CDR2 SVGEGT. J was trimmed by 2 bases and V by 6 bases; bases with no gene match: 7. This CDR3 spans 15 amino acids. This CDR3 is CASSPPTGVTDTQYF. CDR3 DNA sequence: TGTGCCAGCAGCCCCCCGACAGGGGTCACAGATACGCAGTATTTT.

This clone appeared a single time. The J gene is TRBJ2-3, the V gene TRBV6-5; TRBD2 aligns across 12 bases. The junction had 7 bases not matched to a gene; V was cut back by 6 bases and J by 6 bases. The CDR3 has 15 residues. From germline, CDR1 is MNHEY and CDR2 SVGAGI. CDR3 nucleotides: TGTGCCAGCAGCCGACTAGCGGGAGTGGCGGATACGCAGTATTTT. It encodes CASSRLAGVADTQYF.

V gene TRBV6-2 or TRBV6-3 combines with J gene TRBJ1-1; D unresolved. Germline CDR1 is MNHEY and CDR2 is SVGEGT. The CDR3 loop spans 13 amino acids. V was cut by 2 bases and J by 1 base, with 5 bases left in between. The CDR3 loop reads CASSYTGNTEAFF. The CDR3 DNA follows: TGTGCCAGCAGTTACACGGGGAACACTGAAGCTTTCTTT.

The chain combines TRBV11-1 with TRBJ2-2, with D possibly matching TRBD2 (5 bases). V was shortened by 1 base and J by 0 bases, with 9 bases between the two germline ends. Germline CDR1 and CDR2: SGHAT and FQDESV (reference sequence). The CDR3 covers 16 residues. For the CDR3, the DNA is TGTGCCAGCAGCTTAGAATCGGACTCGAACACCGGGGAGCTGTTTTTT. It encodes CASSLESDSNTGELFF.

The chain links TRBV6-1 to TRBJ2-2; D not certain. Trimming shortened V by 0 bases and J by 1 base, and 3 bases separated the two germline ends. The CDR3 loop spans 14 amino acids. In germline, CDR1 is MNHNS, CDR2 SASEGT. The DNA for the CDR3 is TGTGCCAGCAGTGAAGCGAGGAACACCGGGGAGCTGTTTTTT. It is translated as CASSEARNTGELFF.

The rearrangement links TRBV6-2 or TRBV6-3 to TRBJ2-7; TRBD2 matches 7 bases. The CDR3 runs to 13 residues. Germline CDR1 reads MNHEY; CDR2 reads SVGEGT. V gave up 5 bases and J gave up 4 bases; unmatched junction bases: 5. CDR3 residues: CASSPGLVYEQYF. CDR3 nucleotides: TGTGCCAGCAGTCCCGGACTAGTTTACGAGCAGTACTTC.

The chain carries TRBV7-3 and TRBJ2-3, with 8 bases that match TRBD2. After removal of 5 bases from V and 5 bases from J, the junction contained 9 bases not matched to a gene. Germline V gene lookup returns CDR1 SGHTA and CDR2 FQGTGA. The CDR3 length is 15 residues. As DNA, the CDR3 is TGTGCCAGCAGCAGCGCAGCGGGAGCAGGAGATACGCAGTATTTT. This gives the protein CASSSAAGAGDTQYF.

This clone was observed a few times. This chain joins TRBV5-1 and TRBJ2-7, with 9 bases matching TRBD1. J lost 2 bases, V lost 4 bases, and 10 bases had no gene match. CDR3 length: 16 residues. The germline V gene encodes CDR1 SGHRS and CDR2 YFSETQ. The CDR3 reads CASSPNMGQGTYEQYF. The CDR3 DNA follows: TGCGCCAGCAGCCCCAATATGGGACAGGGAACCTACGAGCAGTACTTC. Full variable domain (missing parts from reference TRBV5-1 and TRBJ2-7): KAGVTQTPRYLIKTRGQQVTLSCSPISGHRSVSWYQQTPGQGLQFLFEYFSETQRNKGNFPGRFSGRQFSNSRSEMNVSTLELGDSALYLCASSPNMGQGTYEQYFGPGTRLTVT.

The CDR3 bases are TGTGCCAGTAGTCGGAATACAGGGGAGAGGTCAGAGACCCAGTACTTC. It translates to CASSRNTGERSETQYF. The chain recombines TRBV19 with TRBJ2-5, with 7 bases fitting TRBD1. The CDR3 extends over 16 amino acids. V dropped 5 bases and J dropped 4; count of bases not matched to a gene: 13. Germline V CDR1 and CDR2: LNHDA, SQIVND (reference sequence).

The chain carries TRBV6-4 and TRBJ2-3; 12 positions agree with TRBD2. The CDR3 has 18 residues. V was pared by 8 bases and J by 2 bases, with 14 bases of the junction left unmatched. Germline V gene lookup returns CDR1 MRHNA and CDR2 SNTAGT. CDR3 nucleotides: TGTGCCAGCCCTTGGCTAGCGGGAGGGCCGTCTCTCACAGATACGCAGTATTTT. Its translation: CASPWLAGGPSLTDTQYF.

This clone was picked up one time. This sequence joins TRBV6-6 and TRBJ2-3, with unresolved D. The CDR3 totals 14 residues. The ends were cut back, 6 bases at V and 2 bases at J, with 12 bases in the middle. From germline, CDR1 is MNHNY and CDR2 SVGAGI (reference sequence). The CDR3, as DNA: TGTGCCAGCAGCCTAACCTTAGTCACAGATACGCAGTATTTT. It codes for CASSLTLVTDTQYF.